Given below is one T cell receptor (beta chain) in context. Trimming cost V 11 bases and J 1 base; bases outside gene matches: 4. Germline values: CDR1 LNHDA, CDR2 SQIVND (reference sequence). CDR3 length: 15 amino acids. Sequencing used immunoSEQ multiplex PCR; TCRdb keeps in-frame clones, though not all of them. The table has 200,000 to 250,000 clones, approximately 90% seen once; the top ten hold approximately 2.4%. This sample stems from a study of blood T cell repertoires in COVID-19. In the study overall: Acute and convalescent COVID-19 specimens originated in the United States, Italy and Spain.

The chain employs TRBV19 and TRBJ2-6, with 11 bases matching TRBD1. Sequencing input: peripheral blood. The receptor was derived from a man younger than 45 with COVID-19, enrolled during active disease. The CDR3 DNA reads as TGTGCCGCAGGGACAGGGGGATCTGGGGCCAACGTCCTGACTTTC. Protein: CAAGTGGSGANVLTF.